The entry below describes one T cell receptor beta chain. Original data processing: Junction-only sequences produced by ImmunoSEQ had no quality scores, so filtering differed. Assay: immunoSEQ multiplex PCR; the TCRdb copy retains only in-frame clones and omits some. V, J and clone size reflect that table, while D and trimming were determined from the DNA. The sample consists of some 530,000 clones, more than 75% of them appearing once. The sample is drawn from a study of shared clonotypes between healthy human individuals. V gave up 4 bases and J gave up 6 bases; unmatched junction bases: 6. The CDR3 consists of 13 residues. CDR1 is GTSNPN and CDR2 is SVGIG in the germline V gene (reference sequence).

The sequenced material came from PBMCs. V gene TRBV30 combines with J gene TRBJ2-5, with 9 bases lining up with TRBD2. This clonotype was obtained from a woman aged 40 to 50 in good health. Some clones in this sample may be carry-over from other donors' samples. The CDR3 nucleotides are TGTGCCTGGATGGGCGGGAGGGTGAAGACCCAGTACTTC. This codes for CAWMGGRVKTQYF.